This entry features one TCR beta chain sequence. These data belong to a study of blood T cell repertoires in COVID-19. Study at large: Whether acute or convalescent, the COVID-19 samples came from the United States, Italy and Spain.

Original methodology: Quantification of nucleated cells was approximated via reference gene primer amplification. The method was immunoSEQ multiplex PCR; TCRdb's version includes in-frame clones alone and lacks a portion of them. The V and J calls and clone size come from that table; D and trimming were worked out from the DNA. The data contain over 300,000 clones, about 90% of them singletons. CDR1 and CDR2 (germline): MNHEY, SMNVEV (reference sequence). The CDR3 contains 16 residues. Unmatched junction bases numbered 8, after V lost 1 base and J lost 5 bases. The sequence derives from a man between 18 and 29 years old with active or convalescent COVID-19. Sequenced input: peripheral blood. This chain connects TRBV27 to TRBJ2-1, with 7 positions matching TRBD2. CDR3 amino acids: CASSLYSGPFNNEQFF. Written as DNA, the CDR3 is TGTGCCAGCAGTTTATATAGCGGGCCCTTCAACAATGAGCAGTTCTTC.